This is a list of T cell receptor beta chains from one sample in a study of blood T cell repertoires in COVID-19. The data were produced by immunoSEQ multiplex PCR, yet TCRdb's version contains in-frame clones alone and is incomplete. The table shows 65,000 to 90,000 clones, with 88% occurring only once. The sequencing input was peripheral blood. The source is a human donor in a cohort sampled during active COVID-19. The CDR3 runs from the conserved cysteine through the conserved F or W. A D gene is named only where the DNA matches it firmly. Only some rows state a clone size, as once, few, many or a class for expanded clones.

v_call	d_call	j_call	clone_size	cdr3_aa	cdr3_nt
TRBV29-1	TRBD1	TRBJ1-1	NA	CSVGTGDGTEAFF	TGCAGCGTTGGGACAGGGGATGGCACTGAAGCTTTCTTT
TRBV5-5	NA	TRBJ2-2	NA	CASSLTETGELFF	TGTGCCAGCAGCTTGACGGAGACCGGGGAGCTGTTTTTT
TRBV19	TRBD1	TRBJ1-2	NA	CASSITGGASGYTF	TGTGCCAGTAGTATAACAGGGGGCGCGTCGGGCTACACCTTC
TRBV19	NA	TRBJ2-5	NA	CASSIDSQETQYF	TGTGCCAGTAGTATAGACAGCCAAGAGACCCAGTACTTC
TRBV18	NA	TRBJ1-3	NA	CASSPQATGSGNTIYF	TGTGCCAGCTCACCACAGGCCACAGGGTCCGGAAACACCATATATTTT
TRBV14	TRBD1	TRBJ2-5	NA	CASSQNRDRGYETQYF	TGTGCCAGCAGCCAAAACCGGGACAGGGGGTACGAGACCCAGTACTTC
TRBV24-1	TRBD1	TRBJ2-5	NA	CATSAGTGGAQTQYF	TGTGCCACCAGTGCCGGGACAGGGGGCGCACAGACCCAGTACTTC
TRBV4-1	NA	TRBJ2-3	NA	CASSQGGVPDTQYF	TGCGCCAGCAGCCAAGGTGGAGTCCCAGATACGCAGTATTTT
TRBV30	NA	TRBJ2-2	NA	CAWGQNTGELFF	TGTGCCTGGGGTCAGAACACCGGGGAGCTGTTTTTT
TRBV3-1/TRBV3-2	TRBD2	TRBJ2-6	NA	CASSRWTSGGANVLTF	TGTGCCAGCAGCCGATGGACTAGCGGTGGGGCCAACGTCCTGACTTTC
TRBV28	TRBD1	TRBJ2-7	NA	CASSGTGTGKGEQYF	TGTGCCAGCAGTGGAACCGGGACAGGGAAGGGCGAGCAGTACTTC
TRBV2	NA	TRBJ2-2	few	CASSVQQHTGELFF	TGTGCCAGCAGTGTACAGCAGCACACCGGGGAGCTGTTTTTT
TRBV6-5	NA	TRBJ1-6	few	CASSYGQAPLHF	TGTGCCAGCAGCTACGGACAAGCACCCCTCCACTTT
TRBV3-1/TRBV3-2	NA	TRBJ2-3	NA	CASSSSEGPDTQYF	TGTGCCAGCAGCTCCTCCGAGGGCCCAGATACGCAGTATTTT
TRBV6-5	TRBD1	TRBJ2-3	NA	CASSRDRDHDTQYF	TGTGCCAGCAGCCGGGACAGGGACCACGATACGCAGTATTTT
TRBV11-1	NA	TRBJ2-7	NA	CASSSRQLLAYEQYF	TGTGCCAGCAGCTCAAGACAGCTCCTTGCCTACGAGCAGTACTTC